These 14 T cell receptor beta chains originate from one sample sequenced in a study of response to subunit inactivated influenza vaccine. TCRdb reanalysed the RT-PCR reads using MiXCR and keeps one entry per CDR3 protein. The sample has about half a million distinct CDR3 sequences; about 25% are singletons. The sample in question was CD4+ T cells sorted from PBMCs, obtained roughly 5 days after vaccination. The source is a man aged 50 to 60 who received an inactivated influenza vaccine.

CDR3 in amino acids: CSAKTGTSNQPQHF. The CDR3 DNA is TGCAGTGCAAAAACAGGTACTAGCAATCAGCCCCAGCATTTT. The rearrangement links TRBV20-1 to TRBJ1-5, with D possibly matching TRBD1 (5 bases). Trimming left V 6 bases short and J 0 bases short, with 12 bases between. CDR3 length equals 14 residues. CDR1 DFQATT and CDR2 SNEGSKA come from the germline V gene (reference sequence).

In this sample, this clonotype turned up a few times. The J gene is TRBJ2-2, the V gene TRBV7-9, with a weak D call TRBD2 (5 bases). With 4 bases removed from V and 7 bases from J, the gap between germline ends came to 7 bases. Looked up from germline, CDR1 is SEHNR and CDR2 is FQNEAQ (reference sequence). The CDR3 is 12 amino acids. CDR3 loop: CASSSSGGELFF. CDR3 nucleotide sequence: TGTGCCAGCAGCTCCAGCGGCGGGGAGCTGTTTTTT.

This clonotype was counted only a few times. The chain's CDR3 is CASSHGTSGNTDTQYF. The CDR3 DNA follows: TGTGCCAGCAGCCACGGGACTAGCGGAAACACAGATACGCAGTATTTT. The J gene is TRBJ2-3, the V gene TRBV4-2; 11 bases match TRBD2. This CDR3 region has 16 residues. J lost 2 bases, V lost 3 bases, and 4 bases had no gene match. Germline CDR1 LGHNA, CDR2 YNFKEQ.

As DNA, the CDR3 is TGTGCCAGCAGCTTGGGGGCCGACGCATCCTACAATGAGCAGTTCTTC. Amino acids: CASSLGADASYNEQFF. The chain employs TRBV5-5 and TRBJ2-1; D unresolved. There are 16 residues in the CDR3. Germline loops: CDR1 SGHKS, CDR2 YYEKEE (reference sequence). The ends were cut back, 0 bases at V and 1 base at J, with 11 bases in the middle. The full variable domain, rest sourced from reference TRBV5-5 and TRBJ2-1, is DAGVTQSPTHLIKTRGQQVTLRCSPISGHKSVSWYQQVLGQGPQFIFQYYEKEERGRGNFPDRFSARQFPNYSSELNVNALLLGDSALYLCASSLGADASYNEQFFGPGTRLTVL.

This clonotype occurred many times. The chain employs TRBV7-9 and TRBJ2-7; TRBD2 matches 7 bases. This CDR3 contains 12 residues. Trimming at V came to 5 bases and at J to 3 bases, leaving 1 base not matched to a gene. Per germline, CDR1 SEHNR and CDR2 FQNEAQ (reference sequence). The CDR3 DNA sequence: TGTGCCAGCAGCCCGGGGGGCTACGAGCAGTACTTC. It codes for CASSPGGYEQYF.

This sequence joins TRBV5-1 and TRBJ2-3, with D perhaps TRBD2 (7 bases). V was clipped by 4 bases and J by 5 bases, with 17 bases between them. The CDR3 contains 15 residues. Germline V gene lookup returns CDR1 SGHRS and CDR2 YFSETQ. DNA for the CDR3: TGCGCCAGCAGCGCTGGGGGGGGGCCGGTAGATACGCAGTATTTT. Translation gives CASSAGGGPVDTQYF.

This rearrangement joins TRBV24-1 to TRBJ2-3; 7 bases fit TRBD2. This CDR3 contains 14 residues. Germline CDR1 KGHDR, CDR2 SFDVKD. V lost 3 bases and J lost 2; bases outside the gene matches: 1. This CDR3 is CATSDSGATDTQYF. In DNA, the CDR3 is TGTGCCACCAGTGATAGCGGGGCCACAGATACGCAGTATTTT.

V usage is TRBV20-1 and J usage is TRBJ2-1; possibly TRBD1 or TRBD2 for D (6 bases each). Germline CDR1 reads DFQATT; CDR2 reads SNEGSKA (reference sequence). The length of the CDR3 is 14 residues. V was shortened by 3 bases and J by 9 bases, with 18 bases between the two germline ends. This CDR3 is CSASFAGEDFEQFF. In nucleotides, the CDR3 is TGCAGTGCTAGTTTTGCAGGGGAGGATTTTGAGCAGTTCTTC.

This clonotype was seen a handful of times. The chain is built from TRBV3-1 and TRBJ2-5; 7 bases are a match to TRBD1. V trimming: 4 bases; J trimming: 0 bases; junction bases outside the gene matches: 2. Germline lookup yields CDR1 LGHDT and CDR2 YNNKEL (reference sequence). This CDR3 contains 14 residues. The CDR3 DNA reads as TGTGCCAGCAGCCTCGGACAGGACCAAGAGACCCAGTACTTC. It encodes CASSLGQDQETQYF.

The chain is built from TRBV27 and TRBJ2-3; the D is unclear. The CDR3 has 17 amino acids. Germline V gene lookup returns CDR1 MNHEY and CDR2 SMNVEV (reference sequence). The V gene lost 3 bases and the J gene lost 1 base, with 17 bases spanning the gap. The CDR3 DNA is TGTGCCAGCAGTTTTTCAATTATGGTTAGGGGCACAGATACGCAGTATTTT. Residues: CASSFSIMVRGTDTQYF.

The count of this clonotype is one. The chain employs TRBV28 and TRBJ1-2; TRBD1 matches 9 bases. CDR1 is MDHEN and CDR2 is SYDVKM in the germline V gene. The length of the CDR3 is 14 residues. V gave up 6 bases and J gave up 7 bases; unmatched junction bases: 9. CDR3 sequence reads: CASSLRTGATGYTF. As DNA, the CDR3 is TGTGCCAGCAGCCTTAGGACAGGGGCGACTGGCTACACCTTC.

The gene calls are TRBV3-1 and TRBJ1-2, with D possibly matching TRBD1 (5 bases). The germline V gene encodes CDR1 LGHDT and CDR2 YNNKEL (reference sequence). V lost 1 base and J lost 7, with 16 bases in between. This CDR3 region has 15 residues. Here the CDR3 reads CASSQAGQGFTGYTF. CDR3 nucleotides: TGTGCCAGCAGCCAAGCCGGACAAGGGTTTACTGGCTACACCTTC.

The chain has TRBV6-2 or TRBV6-3 and TRBJ1-2, with 7 bases lining up with TRBD1. CDR3 length: 14 residues. Germline V lookup: CDR1 MNHEY, CDR2 SVGEGT. J gave up 6 bases and V 6 bases, and 10 bases lay outside the gene matches. CDR3 loop: CASSPQGWIDGYTF. The CDR3 DNA is TGTGCCAGCAGCCCACAGGGGTGGATCGATGGCTACACCTTC.

This CDR3 is CASRSTPYQTKDTQYF. The CDR3 nucleotides are TGTGCCAGCAGATCCACCCCGTACCAGACCAAAGATACGCAGTATTTT. This chain connects TRBV7-2 to TRBJ2-3; D gene ambiguous. The CDR3 covers 16 residues. Germline V gives CDR1 SGHTA, CDR2 FQGNSA. The V end lost 6 bases, the J end lost 5 bases, and 21 bases lay between the germline ends.